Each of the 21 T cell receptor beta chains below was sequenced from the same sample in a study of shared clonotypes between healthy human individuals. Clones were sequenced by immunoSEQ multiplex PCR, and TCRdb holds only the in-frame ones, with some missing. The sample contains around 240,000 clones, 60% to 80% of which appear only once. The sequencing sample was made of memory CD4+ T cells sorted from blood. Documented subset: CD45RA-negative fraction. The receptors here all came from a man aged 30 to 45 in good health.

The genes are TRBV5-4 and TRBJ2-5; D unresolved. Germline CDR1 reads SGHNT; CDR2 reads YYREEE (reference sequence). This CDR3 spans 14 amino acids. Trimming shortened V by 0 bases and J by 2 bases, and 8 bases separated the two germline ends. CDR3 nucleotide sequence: TGTGCCAGCAGCTTGGCTCAGACGCAAGAGACCCAGTACTTC. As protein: CASSLAQTQETQYF.

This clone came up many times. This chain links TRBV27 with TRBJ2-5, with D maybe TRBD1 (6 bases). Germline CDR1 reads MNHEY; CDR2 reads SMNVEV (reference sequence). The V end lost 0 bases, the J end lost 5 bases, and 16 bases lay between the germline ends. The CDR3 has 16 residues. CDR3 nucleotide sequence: TGTGCCAGCAGTTTATCTCCGACAGGTCGCAGGGAGACCCAGTACTTC. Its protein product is CASSLSPTGRRETQYF.

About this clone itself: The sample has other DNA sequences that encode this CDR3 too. As DNA, the CDR3 is TGCGCCAGCAGCTCCGGGACAGGGGTGATGAACACTGAAGCTTTCTTT. It encodes CASSSGTGVMNTEAFF. The chain has TRBV5-1 and TRBJ1-1; TRBD1 agrees at 10 bases. Trimming removed 3 bases from V and 0 bases from J; junction bases left unmatched: 5. This CDR3 region has 16 residues. The germline V gene has CDR1 SGHRS and CDR2 YFSETQ.

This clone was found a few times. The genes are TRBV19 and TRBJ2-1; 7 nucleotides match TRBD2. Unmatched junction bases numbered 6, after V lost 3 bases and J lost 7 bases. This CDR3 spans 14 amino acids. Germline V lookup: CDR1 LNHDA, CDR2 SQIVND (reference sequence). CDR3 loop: CASSMGRGVNEQFF. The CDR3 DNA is TGTGCCAGTAGTATGGGACGGGGGGTGAATGAGCAGTTCTTC.

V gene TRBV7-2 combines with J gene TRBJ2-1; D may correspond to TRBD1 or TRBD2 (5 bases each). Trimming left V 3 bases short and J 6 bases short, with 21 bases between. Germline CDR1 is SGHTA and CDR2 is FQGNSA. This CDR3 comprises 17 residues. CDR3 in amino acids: CASSFPPYGTQRNEQFF. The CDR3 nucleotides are TGTGCCAGCAGCTTCCCCCCCTACGGGACCCAACGCAATGAGCAGTTCTTC.

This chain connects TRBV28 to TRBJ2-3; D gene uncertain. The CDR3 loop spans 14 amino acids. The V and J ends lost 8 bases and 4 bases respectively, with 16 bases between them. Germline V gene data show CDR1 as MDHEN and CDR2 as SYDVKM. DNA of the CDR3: TGTGCCAGCCAAGCTTTCTTGGTTTCAGATACGCAGTATTTT. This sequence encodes CASQAFLVSDTQYF.

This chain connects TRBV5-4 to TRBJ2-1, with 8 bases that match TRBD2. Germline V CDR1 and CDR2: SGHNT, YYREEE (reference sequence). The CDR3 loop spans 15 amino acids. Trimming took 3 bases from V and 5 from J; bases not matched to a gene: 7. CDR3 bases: TGTGCCAGCAGCTCCCGAGCGGGAGTAGACAATGAGCAGTTCTTC. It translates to CASSSRAGVDNEQFF.

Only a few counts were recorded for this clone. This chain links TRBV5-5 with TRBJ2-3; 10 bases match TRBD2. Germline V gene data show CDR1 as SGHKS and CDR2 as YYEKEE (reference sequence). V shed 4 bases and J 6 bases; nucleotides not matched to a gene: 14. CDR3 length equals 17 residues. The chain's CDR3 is CASSPSPIAGGGDTQYF. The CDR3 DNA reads TGTGCCAGCAGCCCCTCCCCCATAGCGGGAGGCGGGGATACGCAGTATTTT. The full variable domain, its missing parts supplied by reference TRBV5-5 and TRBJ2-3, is DAGVTQSPTHLIKTRGQQVTLRCSPISGHKSVSWYQQVLGQGPQFIFQYYEKEERGRGNFPDRFSARQFPNYSSELNVNALLLGDSALYLCASSPSPIAGGGDTQYFGPGTRLTVL.

The chain's CDR3 is CASSVDLGPYEQFF. CDR3 DNA: TGTGCCAGCAGCGTAGACCTGGGGCCCTATGAGCAGTTCTTC. V and J are TRBV9 and TRBJ2-1; TRBD1 might be the D (5 bases). The CDR3 is 14 residues long. V lost 0 bases to trimming and J lost 8 bases, with 12 bases between them. The V gene's germline CDR1 is SGDLS and CDR2 YYNGEE.

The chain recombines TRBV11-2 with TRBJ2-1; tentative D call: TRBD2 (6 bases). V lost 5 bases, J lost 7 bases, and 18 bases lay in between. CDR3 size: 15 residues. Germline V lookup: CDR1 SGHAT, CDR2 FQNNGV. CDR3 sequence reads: CASSGGHPSGNEQFF. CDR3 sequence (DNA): TGTGCCAGCAGCGGAGGGCACCCCTCCGGTAATGAGCAGTTCTTC.

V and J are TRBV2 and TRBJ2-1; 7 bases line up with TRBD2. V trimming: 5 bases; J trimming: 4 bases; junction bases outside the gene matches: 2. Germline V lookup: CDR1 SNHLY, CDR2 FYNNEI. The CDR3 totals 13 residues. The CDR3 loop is CASSQREYNEQFF. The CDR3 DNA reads TGTGCCAGCAGTCAGCGGGAATACAATGAGCAGTTCTTC. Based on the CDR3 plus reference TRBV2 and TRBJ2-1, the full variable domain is EPEVTQTPSHQVTQMGQEVILRCVPISNHLYFYWYRQILGQKVEFLVSFYNNEISEKSEIFDDQFSVERPDGSNFTLKIRSTKLEDSAMYFCASSQREYNEQFFGPGTRLTVL.

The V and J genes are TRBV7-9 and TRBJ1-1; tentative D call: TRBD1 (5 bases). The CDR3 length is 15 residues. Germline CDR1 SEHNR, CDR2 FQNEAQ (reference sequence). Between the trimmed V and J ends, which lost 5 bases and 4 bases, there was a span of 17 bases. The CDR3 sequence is CASSPRQNIGTEAFF. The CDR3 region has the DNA TGTGCCAGCAGCCCCCGACAGAACATTGGCACTGAAGCTTTCTTT.

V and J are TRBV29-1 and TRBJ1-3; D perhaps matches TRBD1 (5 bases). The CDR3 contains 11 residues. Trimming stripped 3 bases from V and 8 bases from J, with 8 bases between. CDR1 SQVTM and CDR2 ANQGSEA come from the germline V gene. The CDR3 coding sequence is TGCAGCGTTGATCTAGGGGACACCATATATTTT. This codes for CSVDLGDTIYF. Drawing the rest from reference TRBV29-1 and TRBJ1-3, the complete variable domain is SAVISQKPSRDICQRGTSLTIQCQVDSQVTMMFWYRQQPGQSLTLIATANQGSEATYESGFVIDKFPISRPNLTFSTLTVSNMSPEDSSIYLCSVDLGDTIYFGEGSWLTVV.

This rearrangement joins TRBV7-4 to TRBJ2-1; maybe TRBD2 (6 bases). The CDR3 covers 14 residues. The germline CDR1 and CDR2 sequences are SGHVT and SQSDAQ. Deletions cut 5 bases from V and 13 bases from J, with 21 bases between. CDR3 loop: CASSQERVRWSQFF. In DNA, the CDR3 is TGTGCCAGCAGCCAAGAGCGGGTTAGGTGGTCTCAGTTCTTC.

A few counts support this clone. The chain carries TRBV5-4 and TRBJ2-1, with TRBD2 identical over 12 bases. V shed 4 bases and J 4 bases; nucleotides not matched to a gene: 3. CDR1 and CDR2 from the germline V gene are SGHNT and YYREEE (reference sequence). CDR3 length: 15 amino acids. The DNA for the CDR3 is TGTGCCAGCAGCAAGACTAGCGGGAGTTACAATGAGCAGTTCTTC. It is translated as CASSKTSGSYNEQFF. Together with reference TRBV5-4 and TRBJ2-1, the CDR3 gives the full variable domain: ETGVTQSPTHLIKTRGQQVTLRCSSQSGHNTVSWYQQALGQGPQFIFQYYREEENGRGNFPPRFSGLQFPNYSSELNVNALELDDSALYLCASSKTSGSYNEQFFGPGTRLTVL.

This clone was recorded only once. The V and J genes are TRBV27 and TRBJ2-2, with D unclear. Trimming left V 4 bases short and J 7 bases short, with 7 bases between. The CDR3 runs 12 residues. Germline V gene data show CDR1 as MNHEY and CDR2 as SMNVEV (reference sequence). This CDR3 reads CASSSFNGELFF. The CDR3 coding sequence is TGTGCCAGCAGTTCCTTTAACGGGGAGCTGTTTTTT.

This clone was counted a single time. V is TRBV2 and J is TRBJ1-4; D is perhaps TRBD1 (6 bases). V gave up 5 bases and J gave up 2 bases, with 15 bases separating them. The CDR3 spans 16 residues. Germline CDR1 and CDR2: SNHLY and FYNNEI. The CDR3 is CASSWDKVSTNEKLFF. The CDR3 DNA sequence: TGTGCCAGCAGTTGGGACAAGGTTTCGACTAATGAAAAACTGTTTTTT.

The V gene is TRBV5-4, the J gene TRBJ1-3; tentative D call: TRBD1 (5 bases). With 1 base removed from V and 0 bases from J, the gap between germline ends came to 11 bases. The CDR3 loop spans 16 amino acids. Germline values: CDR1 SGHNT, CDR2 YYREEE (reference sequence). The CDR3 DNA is TGTGCCAGCAGCTTGACCAACAGGAACTCTGGAAACACCATATATTTT. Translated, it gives CASSLTNRNSGNTIYF.

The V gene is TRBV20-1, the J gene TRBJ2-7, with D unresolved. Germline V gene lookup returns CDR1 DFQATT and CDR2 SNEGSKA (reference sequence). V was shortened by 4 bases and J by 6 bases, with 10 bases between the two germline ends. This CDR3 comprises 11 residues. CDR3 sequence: CSATLLAEQYF. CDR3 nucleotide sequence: TGCAGTGCTACCCTTTTGGCCGAGCAGTACTTC.

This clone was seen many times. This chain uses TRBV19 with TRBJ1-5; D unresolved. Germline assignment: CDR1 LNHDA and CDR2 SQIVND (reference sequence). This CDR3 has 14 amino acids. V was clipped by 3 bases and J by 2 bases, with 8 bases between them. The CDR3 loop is CASSMITGNQPQHF. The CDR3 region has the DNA TGTGCCAGTAGTATGATCACAGGCAATCAGCCCCAGCATTTT.

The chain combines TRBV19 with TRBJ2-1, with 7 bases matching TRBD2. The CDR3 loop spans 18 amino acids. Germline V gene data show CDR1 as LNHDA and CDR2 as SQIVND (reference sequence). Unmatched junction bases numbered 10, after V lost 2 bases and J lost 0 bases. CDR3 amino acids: CASSISLRGLNSYNEQFF. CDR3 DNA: TGTGCCAGTAGTATAAGTTTAAGGGGACTAAACTCCTACAATGAGCAGTTCTTC.